This T cell receptor beta chain was observed in a study of OX40 agonist ivuxolimab in advanced cancers. Some background on the complete study: Ivuxolimab was a fully human IgG2 agonistic monoclonal antibody targeting the costimulatory receptor OX40 (CD134). Intravenous ivuxolimab was administered to patients every 2 weeks at six dose levels: 0.01, 0.1, 0.3, 1.5, 3 and 10 mg/kg. Of the roughly 53 patients in dose escalation, some 20 had hepatocellular carcinoma, around 15 had melanoma, 9 had renal cell carcinoma and 9 had head and neck cancer. In the dose-escalation cohort, 82.7% of patients were male, and the mean age was around 60 years, with a range of about 20 to 79. Prior anti-PD-1, anti-PD-L1 or anti-CTLA-4 therapy was permitted, and checkpoint inhibitors had been received by less than 45% of dose-escalation patients. Partial responses occurred in three dose-escalation patients: two with cutaneous melanoma and one with hepatocellular carcinoma. The point of sequencing TCRbeta in the periphery was to test whether ivuxolimab changed TCR sequence diversity and drove clonal T-cell expansion. The paper reports the monotherapy dose-escalation portion (N of about 50 patients) of the phase I ivuxolimab trial.

As regards this clone: The antigen this receptor binds is unknown. No per-base quality is available; no much larger clone lies one base away.

What the work shows at the level of the full study, not this receptor alone: In the 0.1-3.0 mg/kg groups, partial responders had among the lowest normalized peripheral clonal expansion, particularly in CD8+ T cells. Low levels of normalized T-cell clonal expansion were also shown by some nonresponding patients. Which antigens the clonally expanded peripheral T cells were specific for was not determined. At doses from 0.1 to 3.0 mg/kg, clonal expansion was seen in both CD4+ and CD8+ blood T cells between baseline and week 6. After ivuxolimab, more expanded clones were found on average in CD8+ T cells than in CD4+ T cells.

To sequence the TCRbeta CDR3 region, genomic DNA was isolated from the sorted cells. The immunoSEQ Assay was used to sequence the TCRbeta CDR3 regions. TCRdb took this table from immuneACCESS and kept in-frame rearrangements with V and J called. Such tables lack part of the clones; where checked against another copy, unresolved V genes explain under half of the gap, and the rest is unexplained. The sample contains about 22,000 clones, 80% to 90% of them found a single time. The ten largest account for about 30% of the sample. Patients with a history of autoimmune disease or receiving systemic immunosuppression were excluded from the trial. Peripheral blood for TCR sequencing was drawn from every dose cohort at baseline, at cycle 4 day 1 and at cycle 7 day 1. The samples were taken from a phase I, first-in-human, multicenter, open-label dose-escalation trial of ivuxolimab. Adults with locally advanced or metastatic melanoma, renal cell, hepatocellular, or head and neck squamous cell carcinoma were enrolled in the trial. Before TCR sequencing, CD4+ and CD8+ T cells were separately sorted from peripheral blood.

V gives up 6 bases and J gives up 3 bases, and the segment between their germline ends measures 15 bases. Taken from cysteine to phenylalanine, the CDR3 has 15 residues. Only the CDR3 part of the read is kept: 45 bases, read in frame from the first base. According to the germline V gene, CDR1 reads MNHNS and CDR2 reads SASEGT. Recombination connected TRBV6-1 to TRBJ2-1, with the D call tentatively TRBD1 or TRBD2, each fitting 6 bases. This clonotype was obtained from an adult with an advanced solid tumor such as melanoma, head and neck, liver or kidney cancer. The starting material was CD4+ or CD8+ T cells sorted from blood, obtained in a trial of the OX40 agonist ivuxolimab. The CDR3 is CASSLGGFDYNEQFF. The DNA sequence is TGTGCCAGCAGCCTAGGGGGGTTCGACTACAATGAGCAGTTCTTC.